This TCR beta chain was sequenced for a study of blood T cell repertoires in COVID-19. Per the study methods: The assay estimated nucleated cells by amplifying reference gene primers. The table came from immunoSEQ multiplex PCR; TCRdb's copy has only in-frame clones and leaves some out. That table supplies the V and J calls and clone size; D and trimming were determined from the DNA. The repertoire holds hundreds of thousands of clones, roughly 88% seen once, with 2.1% in the top ten. The V segment lost 10 bases and the J segment 0 bases; nucleotides outside the gene matches: 9. This CDR3 has 15 residues. Germline loops: CDR1 MGHDK, CDR2 SYGVNS.

The V gene is TRBV25-1, the J gene TRBJ2-3; 8 positions agree with TRBD1. The material sequenced was peripheral blood. This clonotype was sampled from a woman aged 40 to 50 who had recovered from COVID-19. CDR3 sequence (DNA): TGTGCCACTGGACAGGGAGCCTCTAGCACAGATACGCAGTATTTT. Translating gives CATGQGASSTDTQYF.